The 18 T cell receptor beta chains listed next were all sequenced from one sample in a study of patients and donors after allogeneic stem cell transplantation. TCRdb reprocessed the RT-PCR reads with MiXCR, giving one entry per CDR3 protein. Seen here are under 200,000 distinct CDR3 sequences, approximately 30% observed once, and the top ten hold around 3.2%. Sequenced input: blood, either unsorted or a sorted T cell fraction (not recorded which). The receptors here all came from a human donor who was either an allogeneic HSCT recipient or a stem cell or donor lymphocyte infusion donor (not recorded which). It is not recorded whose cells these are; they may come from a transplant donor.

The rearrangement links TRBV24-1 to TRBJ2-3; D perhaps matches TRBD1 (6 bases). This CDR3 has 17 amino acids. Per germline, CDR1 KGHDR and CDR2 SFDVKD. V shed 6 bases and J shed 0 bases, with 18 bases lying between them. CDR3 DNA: TGTGCCACCAGTCCTGGGGCCGGGACACATAGCACAGATACGCAGTATTTT. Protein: CATSPGAGTHSTDTQYF.

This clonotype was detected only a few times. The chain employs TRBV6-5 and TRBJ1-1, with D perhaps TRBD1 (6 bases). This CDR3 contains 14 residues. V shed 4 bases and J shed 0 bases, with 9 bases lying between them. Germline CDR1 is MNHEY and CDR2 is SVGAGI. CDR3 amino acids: CASSWGGLNTEAFF. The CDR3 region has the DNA TGTGCCAGCAGTTGGGGGGGGCTGAACACTGAAGCTTTCTTT.

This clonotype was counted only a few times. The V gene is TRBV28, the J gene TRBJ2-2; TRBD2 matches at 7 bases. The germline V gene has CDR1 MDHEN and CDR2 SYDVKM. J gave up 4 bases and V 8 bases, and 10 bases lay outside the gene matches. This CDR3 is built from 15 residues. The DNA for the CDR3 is TGTGCCAGCCGACGTCGGGAGGCTGGCACCGGGGAGCTGTTTTTT. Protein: CASRRREAGTGELFF.

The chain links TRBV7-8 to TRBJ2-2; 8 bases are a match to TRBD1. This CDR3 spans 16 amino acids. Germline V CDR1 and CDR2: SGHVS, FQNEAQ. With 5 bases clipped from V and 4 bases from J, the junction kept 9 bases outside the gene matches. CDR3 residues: CASSPNGQGSTGELFF. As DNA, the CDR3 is TGTGCCAGCAGCCCCAATGGACAGGGTAGCACCGGGGAGCTGTTTTTT. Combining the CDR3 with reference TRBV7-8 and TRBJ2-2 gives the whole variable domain GAGVSQSPRYKVAKRGQDVALRCDPISGHVSLFWYQQALGQGPEFLTYFQNEAQLDKSGLPSDRFFAERPEGSVSTLKIQRTQQEDSAVYLCASSPNGQGSTGELFFGEGSRLTVL.

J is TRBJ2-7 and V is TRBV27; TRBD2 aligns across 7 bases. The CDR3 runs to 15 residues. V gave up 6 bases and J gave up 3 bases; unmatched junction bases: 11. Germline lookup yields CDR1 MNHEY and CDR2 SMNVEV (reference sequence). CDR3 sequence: CASRHASGNRYEQYF. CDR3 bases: TGTGCCAGCAGACACGCGAGCGGGAACCGCTACGAGCAGTACTTC.

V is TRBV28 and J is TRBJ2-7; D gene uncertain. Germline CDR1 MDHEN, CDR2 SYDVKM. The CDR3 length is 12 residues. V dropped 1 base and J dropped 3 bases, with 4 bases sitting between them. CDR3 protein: CASSLSGYEQYF. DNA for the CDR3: TGTGCCAGCAGTTTATCAGGCTACGAGCAGTACTTC.

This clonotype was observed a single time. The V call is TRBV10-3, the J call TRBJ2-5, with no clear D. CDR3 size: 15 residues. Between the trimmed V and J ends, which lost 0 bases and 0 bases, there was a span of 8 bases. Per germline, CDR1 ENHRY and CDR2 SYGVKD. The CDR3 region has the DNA TGTGCCATCAGTGAGTCTGAAGCTTACCAAGAGACCCAGTACTTC. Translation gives CAISESEAYQETQYF.

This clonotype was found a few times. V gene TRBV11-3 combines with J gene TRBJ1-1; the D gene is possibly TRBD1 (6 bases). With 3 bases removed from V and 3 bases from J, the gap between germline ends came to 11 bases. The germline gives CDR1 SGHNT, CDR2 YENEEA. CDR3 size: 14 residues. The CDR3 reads CASSFRGGDTEAFF. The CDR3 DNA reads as TGTGCCAGCAGCTTCAGGGGTGGCGACACTGAAGCTTTCTTT. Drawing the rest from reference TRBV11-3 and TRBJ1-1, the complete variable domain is EAGVVQSPRYKIIEKKQPVAFWCNPISGHNTLYWYLQNLGQGPELLIRYENEEAVDDSQLPKDRFSAERLKGVDSTLKIQPAELGDSAVYLCASSFRGGDTEAFFGQGTRLTVV.

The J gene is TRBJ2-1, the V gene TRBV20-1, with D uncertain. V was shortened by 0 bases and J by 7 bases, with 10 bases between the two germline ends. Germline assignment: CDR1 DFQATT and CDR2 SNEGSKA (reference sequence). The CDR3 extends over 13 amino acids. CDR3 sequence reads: CSARDLLGNEQFF. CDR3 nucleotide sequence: TGCAGTGCTAGAGATCTTTTAGGGAATGAGCAGTTCTTC.

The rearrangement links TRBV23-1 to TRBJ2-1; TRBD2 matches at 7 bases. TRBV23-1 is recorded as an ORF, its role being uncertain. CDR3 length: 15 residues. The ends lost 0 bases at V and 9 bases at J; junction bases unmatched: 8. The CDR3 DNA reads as TGCGCCAGCAGTCAATCCAGCGGGGCCACCAGTGAGCAGTTCTTC. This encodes CASSQSSGATSEQFF.

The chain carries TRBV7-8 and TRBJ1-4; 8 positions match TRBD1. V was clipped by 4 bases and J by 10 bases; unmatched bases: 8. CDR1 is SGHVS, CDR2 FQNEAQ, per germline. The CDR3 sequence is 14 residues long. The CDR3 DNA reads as TGTGCCAGCAGCTCCAGGACAGGGTTCGGAAAACTGTTTTTT. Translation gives CASSSRTGFGKLFF.

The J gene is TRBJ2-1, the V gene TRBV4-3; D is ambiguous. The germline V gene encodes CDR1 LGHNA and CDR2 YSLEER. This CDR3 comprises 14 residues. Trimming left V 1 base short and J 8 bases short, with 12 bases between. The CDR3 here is CASSQGELAHEQFF. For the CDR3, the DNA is TGCGCCAGCAGCCAAGGAGAACTGGCTCATGAGCAGTTCTTC.

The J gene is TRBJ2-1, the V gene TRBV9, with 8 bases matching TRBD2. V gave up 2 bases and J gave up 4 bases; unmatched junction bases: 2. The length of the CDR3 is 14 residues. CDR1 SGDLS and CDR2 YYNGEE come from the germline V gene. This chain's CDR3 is CASSVGTSYNEQFF. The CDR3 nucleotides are TGTGCCAGCAGCGTCGGGACTAGTTACAATGAGCAGTTCTTC.

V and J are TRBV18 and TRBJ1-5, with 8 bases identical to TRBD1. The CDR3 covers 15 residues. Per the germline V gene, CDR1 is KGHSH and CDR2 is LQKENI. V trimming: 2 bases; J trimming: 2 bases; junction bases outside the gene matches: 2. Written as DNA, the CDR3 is TGTGCCAGCTCACCAATGACAGGGGGCAATCAGCCCCAGCATTTT. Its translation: CASSPMTGGNQPQHF.

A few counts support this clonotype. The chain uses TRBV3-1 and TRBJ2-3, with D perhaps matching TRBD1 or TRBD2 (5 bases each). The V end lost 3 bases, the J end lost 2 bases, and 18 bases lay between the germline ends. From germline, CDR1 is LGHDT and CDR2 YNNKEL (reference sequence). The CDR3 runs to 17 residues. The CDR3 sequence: CASSHVPPGPDTDTQYF. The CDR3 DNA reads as TGTGCCAGCAGCCACGTGCCCCCGGGGCCGGACACAGATACGCAGTATTTT.

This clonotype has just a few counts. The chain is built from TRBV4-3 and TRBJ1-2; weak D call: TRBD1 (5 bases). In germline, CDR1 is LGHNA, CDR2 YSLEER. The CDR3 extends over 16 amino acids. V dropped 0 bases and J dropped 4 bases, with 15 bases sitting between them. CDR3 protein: CASSQDPSGGGYGYTF. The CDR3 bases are TGCGCCAGCAGCCAAGACCCCTCGGGGGGGGGCTATGGCTACACCTTC.

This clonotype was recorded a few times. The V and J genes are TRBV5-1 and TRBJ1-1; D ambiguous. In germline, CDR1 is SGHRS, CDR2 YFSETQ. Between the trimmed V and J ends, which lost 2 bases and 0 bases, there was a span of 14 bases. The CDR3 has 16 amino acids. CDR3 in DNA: TGCGCCAGCAGCTTCGAAGAGCCGGTGATGAACACTGAAGCTTTCTTT. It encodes CASSFEEPVMNTEAFF.

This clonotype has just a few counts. This CDR3 is CASSQEVRVTRRAFF. Written as DNA, the CDR3 is TGCGCCAGCAGCCAAGAGGTTCGGGTTACTAGGAGAGCTTTCTTT. The chain uses TRBV4-3 and TRBJ1-1; D is unresolved. The germline V gene encodes CDR1 LGHNA and CDR2 YSLEER. The length of the CDR3 is 15 residues. V was trimmed by 0 bases and J by 10 bases, leaving 18 bases between them.